What follows describes a single TCR beta chain. CDR1 is LNHDA and CDR2 is SQIVND in the germline V gene (reference sequence). CDR3 length equals 16 residues. The germline V and J ends were trimmed by 7 bases and 2 bases, with 18 bases remaining between them. This sample was included in a study of blood T cell repertoires in COVID-19. Overall study: The United States, Italy and Spain provided the acute and convalescent COVID-19 samples.

The method was immunoSEQ multiplex PCR; TCRdb's version includes in-frame clones alone and lacks a portion of them. The sample holds 70,000 to 85,000 clones; around 82% are singletons and the top ten take roughly a tenth. This sequence was found in a man in his sixties with acute or convalescent COVID-19. Sequenced sample: peripheral blood. The chain uses TRBV19 and TRBJ2-1; D is perhaps TRBD2 (6 bases). CDR3 coding DNA: TGTGCCAGTACCCAACTCGGAGGGAGTCCCTACAATGAGCAGTTCTTC. This gives the protein CASTQLGGSPYNEQFF.